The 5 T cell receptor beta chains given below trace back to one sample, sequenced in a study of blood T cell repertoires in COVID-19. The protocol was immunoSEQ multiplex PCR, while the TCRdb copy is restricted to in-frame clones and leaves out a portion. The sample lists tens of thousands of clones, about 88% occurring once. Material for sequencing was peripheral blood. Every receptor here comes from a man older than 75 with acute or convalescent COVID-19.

In nucleotides, the CDR3 is TGCGCCAGCAGCTTGGGACTAGCGGGTTACACAGATACGCAGTATTTT. Translation: CASSLGLAGYTDTQYF. V gene TRBV5-1 combines with J gene TRBJ2-3; the match to TRBD2 covers 10 bases. CDR3 size: 16 residues. J lost 2 bases, V lost 0 bases, and 3 bases had no gene match. The V gene's germline CDR1 is SGHRS and CDR2 YFSETQ.

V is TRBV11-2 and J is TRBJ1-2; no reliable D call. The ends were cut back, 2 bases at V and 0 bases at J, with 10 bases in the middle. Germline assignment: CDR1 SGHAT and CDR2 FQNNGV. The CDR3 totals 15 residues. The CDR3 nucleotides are TGTGCCAGCAGCTTAACGCGGATTACTAACTATGGCTACACCTTC. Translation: CASSLTRITNYGYTF.

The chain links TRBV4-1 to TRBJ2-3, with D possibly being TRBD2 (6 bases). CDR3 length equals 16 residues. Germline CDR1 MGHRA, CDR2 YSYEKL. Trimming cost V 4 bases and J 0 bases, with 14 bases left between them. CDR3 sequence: CASSLNPGLSTDTQYF. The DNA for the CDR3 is TGCGCCAGCAGCCTTAACCCGGGACTCAGCACAGATACGCAGTATTTT.

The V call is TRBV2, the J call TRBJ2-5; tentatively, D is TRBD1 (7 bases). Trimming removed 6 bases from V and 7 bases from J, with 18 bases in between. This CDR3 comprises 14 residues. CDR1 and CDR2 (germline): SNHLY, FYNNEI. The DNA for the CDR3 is TGTGCCAGCAGGAAACCGACAGGGAGGTTGACCCAGTACTTC. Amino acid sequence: CASRKPTGRLTQYF.

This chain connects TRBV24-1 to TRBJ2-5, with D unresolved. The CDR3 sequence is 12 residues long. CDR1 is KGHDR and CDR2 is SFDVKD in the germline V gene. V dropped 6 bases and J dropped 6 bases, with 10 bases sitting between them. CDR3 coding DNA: TGTGCCACCAGTCAAGAGGCGAAGACCCAGTACTTC. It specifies CATSQEAKTQYF.